These 25 T cell receptor beta chains were sequenced from one sample in a study of shared clonotypes between healthy human individuals. This table comes from immunoSEQ multiplex PCR, and its TCRdb copy is limited to in-frame clones, with some not included. The table shows 2,500,000 or so clones, with approximately 93% occurring only once. Sequenced material: naive CD4+ T cells from PBMCs. Described subset: CD45RA+ positively selected. Receptors originate from a man aged 18 to 30 in good health. Some clones in this sample may be carry-over from other donors' samples.

V gene TRBV27 combines with J gene TRBJ1-2; D remains unclear. CDR1 is MNHEY, CDR2 SMNVEV, per germline (reference sequence). The CDR3 is made up of 13 amino acids. Trimming removed 5 bases at V and 4 bases at J, with 11 bases between. The CDR3 region has the DNA TGTGCCAGCAGTCTAGGGTTGGCCTATGGCTACACCTTC. Amino acid sequence: CASSLGLAYGYTF.

This clone was recorded a few times. The chain recombines TRBV10-1 with TRBJ1-2; TRBD1 aligns across 7 bases. Losses at the gene ends were 8 bases for V and 8 bases for J; bases not matched to a gene: 14. This CDR3 comprises 14 residues. Germline CDR1 and CDR2: WNHNN and SYGVQD (reference sequence). CDR3 in DNA: TGCGCCAGCTCACCCGACAGGGCCGGCGGAGGCTACACCTTC. Encoded protein: CASSPDRAGGGYTF.

The chain carries TRBV28 and TRBJ1-4, with 7 bases matching TRBD1. The CDR3 runs 15 residues. CDR1 is MDHEN, CDR2 SYDVKM, per germline. V dropped 4 bases and J dropped 3; count of bases not matched to a gene: 5. This CDR3 is CASSSGTAANEKLFF. In DNA form, the CDR3 reads TGTGCCAGCAGTTCCGGGACAGCGGCTAATGAAAAACTGTTTTTT.

The chain has TRBV19 and TRBJ2-5; D is ambiguous. The CDR3 extends over 12 amino acids. CDR1 and CDR2 (germline): LNHDA, SQIVND (reference sequence). The V gene lost 3 bases and the J gene lost 3 bases, with 5 bases spanning the gap. CDR3 nucleotide sequence: TGTGCCAGTAGTATCCCAGAAGAGACCCAGTACTTC. Its protein product is CASSIPEETQYF.

This clone was counted a single time. The V and J genes are TRBV15 and TRBJ1-5; maybe TRBD1 (5 bases). V lost 1 base and J lost 6, with 10 bases in between. The germline V gene encodes CDR1 LNHNV and CDR2 YYDKDF (reference sequence). The CDR3 covers 14 residues. The CDR3 bases are TGTGCCACCAGCAGAGGGGGCCAGGGTCAGCCCCAGCATTTT. This codes for CATSRGGQGQPQHF. The whole variable domain, filled in from reference TRBV15 and TRBJ1-5, reads DAMVIQNPRYQVTQFGKPVTLSCSQTLNHNVMYWYQQKSSQAPKLLFHYYDKDFNNEADTPDNFQSRRPNTSFCFLDIRSPGLGDTAMYLCATSRGGQGQPQHFGDGTRLSIL.

The CDR3 DNA follows: TGTGCCAGCCGAGATATACAGGGATTGAGTCAGCCCCAGCATTTT. Its protein product is CASRDIQGLSQPQHF. The rearrangement joins TRBV28 to TRBJ1-5, with D possibly being TRBD1 (6 bases). This CDR3 has 15 residues. V dropped 8 bases and J dropped 6 bases, with 20 bases sitting between them. The germline V gene has CDR1 MDHEN and CDR2 SYDVKM.

For this clone: Within the sample, other DNA sequences also encode this same CDR3. The genes are TRBV25-1 and TRBJ1-2; D is undetermined. Trimming shortened V by 4 bases and J by 4 bases, and 7 bases separated the two germline ends. CDR3 size: 12 residues. CDR1 and CDR2 from the germline V gene are MGHDK and SYGVNS. The CDR3 loop is CASSAGLYGYTF. The CDR3 DNA follows: TGTGCCAGCAGTGCCGGACTCTATGGCTACACCTTC.

The chain links TRBV28 to TRBJ2-6; tentatively, D is TRBD1 or TRBD2 (5 bases each). Germline-derived CDR1 and CDR2 are MDHEN and SYDVKM. CDR3 length equals 17 residues. Trimming shortened V by 3 bases and J by 0 bases, and 12 bases separated the two germline ends. CDR3 protein: CASSFGGVRSGANVLTF. The CDR3 DNA reads TGTGCCAGCAGTTTTGGGGGAGTCCGCTCTGGGGCCAACGTCCTGACTTTC.

The J gene is TRBJ2-7, the V gene TRBV15; 7 bases map to TRBD2. Germline V gives CDR1 LNHNV, CDR2 YYDKDF (reference sequence). Trimming cost V 4 bases and J 2 bases; bases outside gene matches: 5. This CDR3 is built from 14 residues. The CDR3 here is CATSTSGGPYEQYF. In DNA form, the CDR3 reads TGTGCCACCAGCACCTCGGGGGGACCCTACGAGCAGTACTTC.

In DNA, the CDR3 is TGTGCCAGCAGCCAAGATCTGTTTCGGGTGAGAGAGACCCAGTACTTC. Its protein is CASSQDLFRVRETQYF. The chain joins TRBV14 to TRBJ2-5; D gene unclear. Deletions cut 0 bases from V and 4 bases from J, with 15 bases between. This CDR3 region has 16 residues. CDR1 SGHDN and CDR2 FVKESK come from the germline V gene.

J is TRBJ2-2 and V is TRBV27, with 14 bases that match TRBD2. The CDR3 extends over 17 amino acids. J lost 4 bases, V lost 6 bases, and 7 bases had no gene match. Germline V lookup: CDR1 MNHEY, CDR2 SMNVEV (reference sequence). CDR3 protein: CASSPRLAGGSTGELFF. In DNA, the CDR3 is TGTGCCAGCAGCCCTCGACTAGCGGGAGGGAGCACCGGGGAGCTGTTTTTT.

DNA of the CDR3: TGTGCCAGCAGTTTTCTAGGGCAGAATCAGCCCCAGCATTTT. This encodes CASSFLGQNQPQHF. V usage is TRBV27 and J usage is TRBJ1-5, with D uncertain. This CDR3 comprises 14 residues. CDR1 and CDR2 (germline): MNHEY, SMNVEV (reference sequence). The V end was cut by 3 bases, the J end by 4 bases, with 10 bases between.

In regard to this clone: The same CDR3 also results from other DNA sequences found in this sample. The chain employs TRBV28 and TRBJ2-7; D gene uncertain. From germline, CDR1 is MDHEN and CDR2 SYDVKM. This CDR3 is 11 amino acids long. Trimming took off 5 bases at V and 4 bases at J, with 6 bases between the two ends. This chain's CDR3 is CASSGRYEQYF. The DNA of the CDR3 is TGTGCCAGCAGTGGCCGGTACGAGCAGTACTTC.

The chain joins TRBV6-4 to TRBJ2-3; D is uncertain. The CDR3 is made up of 11 amino acids. Germline CDR1 and CDR2: MRHNA and SNTAGT. The V end lost 6 bases, the J end lost 5 bases, and 6 bases lay between the germline ends. The CDR3 DNA reads as TGTGCCAGCAGAAGTGGAGATACGCAGTATTTT. It is translated as CASRSGDTQYF.

With regard to this clone: The same CDR3 arises from other DNA sequences in this sample as well. This rearrangement joins TRBV25-1 to TRBJ2-5; 7 nucleotides line up with TRBD1. V dropped 6 bases and J dropped 5; count of bases not matched to a gene: 6. The CDR3 is 13 amino acids. The germline CDR1 and CDR2 sequences are MGHDK and SYGVNS. CDR3 in DNA: TGTGCCAGCAGCAGACAGGGCGGGGAGACCCAGTACTTC. Translated, it gives CASSRQGGETQYF.

This clone has only one observation. The chain links TRBV5-1 to TRBJ1-1; tentatively, D is TRBD1 (6 bases). Germline CDR1 reads SGHRS; CDR2 reads YFSETQ. The CDR3 consists of 15 residues. V lost 0 bases to trimming and J lost 5 bases, with 14 bases between them. The CDR3 coding sequence is TGCGCCAGCAGCTTGGCCGTCACCCAGGGGACTGAAGCTTTCTTT. Translation gives CASSLAVTQGTEAFF.

Comments on this clone: Different DNA sequences within this sample yield the same CDR3. The chain links TRBV7-2 to TRBJ2-7; 9 positions agree with TRBD2. The germline gives CDR1 SGHTA, CDR2 FQGNSA. The trim removed 2 bases at V and 2 bases at J, leaving 4 bases unmatched. The CDR3 runs 15 residues. The CDR3 DNA reads as TGTGCCAGCAGCTTACTCGCGGGAGGGCCCTACGAGCAGTACTTC. It specifies CASSLLAGGPYEQYF.

This clone has a handful of counts. Other DNA sequences of this sample code for an identical CDR3. The chain has TRBV18 and TRBJ1-5; D remains unclear. Trimming pared 2 bases from V and 3 bases from J, leaving 2 bases between. Germline V gene sequence: CDR1 KGHSH, CDR2 LQKENI. CDR3 size: 12 residues. The CDR3 spells CASSPDNQPQHF. The CDR3 region has the DNA TGTGCCAGCTCACCAGACAATCAGCCCCAGCATTTT.

V usage is TRBV2 and J usage is TRBJ2-4; D perhaps matches TRBD2 (5 bases). Looked up from germline, CDR1 is SNHLY and CDR2 is FYNNEI. The V and J ends lost 1 base and 0 bases respectively, with 10 bases between them. This CDR3 has 16 amino acids. This CDR3 is CASSEGEAVAKNIQYF. DNA for the CDR3: TGTGCCAGCAGTGAAGGGGAAGCGGTAGCCAAAAACATTCAGTACTTC.

The chain combines TRBV7-8 with TRBJ1-1; D not resolved. The CDR3 has 14 amino acids. The V gene's germline CDR1 is SGHVS and CDR2 FQNEAQ. Deletions cut 1 base from V and 1 base from J, with 7 bases between. In nucleotides, the CDR3 is TGTGCCAGCAGCTTAGGGCCGGCGAACACTGAAGCTTTCTTT. Amino acid sequence: CASSLGPANTEAFF.

The chain carries TRBV7-9 and TRBJ2-1; 13 nucleotides match TRBD2. The CDR3 loop spans 17 amino acids. Germline V gene lookup returns CDR1 SEHNR and CDR2 FQNEAQ (reference sequence). J lost 5 bases, V lost 3 bases, and 7 bases had no gene match. CDR3 amino acids: CASSLKAGTSGDNEQFF. The CDR3 DNA reads as TGTGCCAGCAGCTTGAAAGCCGGGACTAGCGGGGACAATGAGCAGTTCTTC.

The chain is built from TRBV5-1 and TRBJ2-1; D is tentatively TRBD1 or TRBD2 (5 bases each). V lost 4 bases, J lost 1 base, and 12 bases lay in between. Germline loops: CDR1 SGHRS, CDR2 YFSETQ. This CDR3 has 15 amino acids. The CDR3 here is CASSDRDRSYNEQFF. The CDR3, as DNA: TGCGCCAGCAGCGACCGGGACCGATCCTACAATGAGCAGTTCTTC.

On this clone: Additional DNA sequences in this sample encode the identical CDR3. The chain carries TRBV5-1 and TRBJ2-7; 10 nucleotides line up with TRBD2. V gave up 0 bases and J gave up 4 bases; unmatched junction bases: 4. CDR3 length: 15 amino acids. The germline V gene encodes CDR1 SGHRS and CDR2 YFSETQ. This chain's CDR3 is CASSLGTSGTYEQYF. CDR3 sequence (DNA): TGCGCCAGCAGCTTGGGGACTAGCGGTACATACGAGCAGTACTTC.

The V gene is TRBV10-3, the J gene TRBJ2-1, with 7 bases that match TRBD2. The CDR3 covers 13 residues. CDR1 is ENHRY, CDR2 SYGVKD, per germline. Trimming at V came to 4 bases and at J to 8 bases, leaving 5 bases not matched to a gene. Written as DNA, the CDR3 is TGTGCCATCAGTGCGACTAGCAGCGATGAGCAGTTCTTC. Its translation is CAISATSSDEQFF.

The chain employs TRBV29-1 and TRBJ1-1, with D possibly being TRBD1 (6 bases). The germline V gene encodes CDR1 SQVTM and CDR2 ANQGSEA. Trimming stripped 4 bases from V and 1 base from J, with 10 bases between. This CDR3 spans 13 amino acids. The CDR3 DNA follows: TGCAGCGTTGCGGGGGCAGGGAACACTGAAGCTTTCTTT. The encoded protein is CSVAGAGNTEAFF.